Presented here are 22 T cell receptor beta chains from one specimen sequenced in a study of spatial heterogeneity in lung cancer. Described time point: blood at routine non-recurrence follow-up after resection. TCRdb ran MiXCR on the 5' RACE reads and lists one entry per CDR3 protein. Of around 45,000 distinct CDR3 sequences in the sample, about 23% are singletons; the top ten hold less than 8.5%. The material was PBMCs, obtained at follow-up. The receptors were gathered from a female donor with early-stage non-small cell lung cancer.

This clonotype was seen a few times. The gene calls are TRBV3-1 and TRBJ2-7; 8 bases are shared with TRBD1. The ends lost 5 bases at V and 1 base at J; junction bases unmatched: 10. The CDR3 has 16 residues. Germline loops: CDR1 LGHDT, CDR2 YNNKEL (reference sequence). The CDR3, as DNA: TGTGCCAGCAGCTTAGGATTGGACAGGGTGTCCTACGAGCAGTACTTC. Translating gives CASSLGLDRVSYEQYF.

The CDR3, as DNA: TGCAGTGCTAGTCAACAGGGCTCCTACAATGAGCAGTTCTTC. This sequence encodes CSASQQGSYNEQFF. This rearrangement joins TRBV20-1 to TRBJ2-1; TRBD1 is a possible D gene (6 bases). Deletions cut 3 bases from V and 0 bases from J, with 9 bases between. The CDR3 consists of 14 residues. CDR1 and CDR2 (germline): DFQATT, SNEGSKA (reference sequence).

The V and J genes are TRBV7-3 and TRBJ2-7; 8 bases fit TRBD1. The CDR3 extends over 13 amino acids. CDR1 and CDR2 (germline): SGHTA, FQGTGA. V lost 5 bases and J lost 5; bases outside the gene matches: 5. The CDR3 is CASSNGQGHEQYV. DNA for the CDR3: TGTGCCAGCAGCAACGGACAGGGACACGAGCAGTACGTC.

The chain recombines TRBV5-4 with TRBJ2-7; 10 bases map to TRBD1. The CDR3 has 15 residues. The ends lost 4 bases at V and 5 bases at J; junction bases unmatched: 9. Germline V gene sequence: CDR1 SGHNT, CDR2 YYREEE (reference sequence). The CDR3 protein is CASSQSRDRGHEQYF. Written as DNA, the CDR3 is TGTGCCAGCAGCCAGTCCCGGGACAGGGGCCACGAGCAGTACTTC.

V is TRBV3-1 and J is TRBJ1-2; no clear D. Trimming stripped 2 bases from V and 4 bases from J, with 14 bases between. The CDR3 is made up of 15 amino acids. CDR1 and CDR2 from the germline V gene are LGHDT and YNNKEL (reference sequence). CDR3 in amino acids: CASSQNQVPSYGYTF. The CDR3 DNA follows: TGTGCCAGCAGCCAAAACCAGGTGCCGAGCTATGGCTACACCTTC.

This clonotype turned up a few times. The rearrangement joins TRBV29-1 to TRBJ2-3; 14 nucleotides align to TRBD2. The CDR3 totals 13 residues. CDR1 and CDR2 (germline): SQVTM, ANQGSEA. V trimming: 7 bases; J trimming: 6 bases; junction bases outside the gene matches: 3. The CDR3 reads CSARTSGGDTQYF. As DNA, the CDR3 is TGCAGCGCCCGGACTAGCGGGGGGGATACGCAGTATTTT.

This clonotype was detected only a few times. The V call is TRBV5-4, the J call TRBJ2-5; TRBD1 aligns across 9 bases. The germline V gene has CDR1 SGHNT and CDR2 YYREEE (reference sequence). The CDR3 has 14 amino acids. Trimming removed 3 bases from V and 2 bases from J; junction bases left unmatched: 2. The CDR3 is CASSWDRDQETQYF. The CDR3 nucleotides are TGTGCCAGCAGCTGGGACAGGGATCAAGAGACCCAGTACTTC.

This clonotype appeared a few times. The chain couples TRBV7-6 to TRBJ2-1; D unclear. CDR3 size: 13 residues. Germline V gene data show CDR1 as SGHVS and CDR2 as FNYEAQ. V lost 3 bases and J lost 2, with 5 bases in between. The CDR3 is CASSLSAYNEQFF. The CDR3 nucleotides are TGTGCCAGCAGCTTGTCTGCCTACAATGAGCAGTTCTTC.

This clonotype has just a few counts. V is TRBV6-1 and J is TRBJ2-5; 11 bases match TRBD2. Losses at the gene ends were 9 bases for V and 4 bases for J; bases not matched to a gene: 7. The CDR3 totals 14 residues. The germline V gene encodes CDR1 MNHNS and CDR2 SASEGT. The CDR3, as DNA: TGTGCCAGGGCGATTAGCGGGAGGGGAGAGACCCAGTACTTC. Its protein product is CARAISGRGETQYF.

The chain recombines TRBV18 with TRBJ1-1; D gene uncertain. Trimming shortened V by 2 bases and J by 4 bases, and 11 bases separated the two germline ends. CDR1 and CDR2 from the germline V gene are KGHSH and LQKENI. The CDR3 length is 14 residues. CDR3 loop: CASSPSWEVTEAFF. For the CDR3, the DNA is TGTGCCAGCTCACCAAGTTGGGAGGTCACTGAAGCTTTCTTT.

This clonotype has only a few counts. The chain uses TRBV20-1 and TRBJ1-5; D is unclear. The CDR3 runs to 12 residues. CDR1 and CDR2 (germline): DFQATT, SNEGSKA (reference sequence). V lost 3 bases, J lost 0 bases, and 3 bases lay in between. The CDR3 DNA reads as TGCAGTGCTAGGGGTAGCAATCAGCCCCAGCATTTT. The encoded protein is CSARGSNQPQHF.

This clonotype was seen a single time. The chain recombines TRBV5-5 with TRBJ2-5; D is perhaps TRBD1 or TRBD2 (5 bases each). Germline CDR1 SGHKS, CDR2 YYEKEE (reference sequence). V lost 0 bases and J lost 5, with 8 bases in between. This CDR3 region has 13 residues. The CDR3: CASSLAGPETQYF. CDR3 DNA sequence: TGTGCCAGCAGCTTGGCGGGGCCGGAGACCCAGTACTTC.

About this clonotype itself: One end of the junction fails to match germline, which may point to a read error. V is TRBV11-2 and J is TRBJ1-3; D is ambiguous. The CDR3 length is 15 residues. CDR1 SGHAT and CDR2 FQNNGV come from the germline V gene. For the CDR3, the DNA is TGTGTCAGCAGCGCCGGACGGTTCTCTGGAAACACCATATATTTT. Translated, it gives CVSSAGRFSGNTIYF.

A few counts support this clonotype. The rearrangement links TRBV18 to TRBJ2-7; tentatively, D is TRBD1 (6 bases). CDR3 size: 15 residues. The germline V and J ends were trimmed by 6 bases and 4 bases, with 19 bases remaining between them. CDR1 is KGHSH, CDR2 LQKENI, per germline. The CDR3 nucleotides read TGTGCCAGCTCCCCGAATTCCGGGACACCTTACGAGCAGTACTTC. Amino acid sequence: CASSPNSGTPYEQYF.

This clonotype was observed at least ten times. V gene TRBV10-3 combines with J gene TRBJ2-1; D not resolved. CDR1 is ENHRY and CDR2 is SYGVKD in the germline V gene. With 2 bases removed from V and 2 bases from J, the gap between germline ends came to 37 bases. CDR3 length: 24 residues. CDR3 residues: CAISERPVSASPLGAWKTYNEQFF. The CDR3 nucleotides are TGTGCCATCAGTGAGCGACCCGTGTCGGCAAGCCCCCTAGGTGCCTGGAAAACCTACAATGAGCAGTTCTTC.

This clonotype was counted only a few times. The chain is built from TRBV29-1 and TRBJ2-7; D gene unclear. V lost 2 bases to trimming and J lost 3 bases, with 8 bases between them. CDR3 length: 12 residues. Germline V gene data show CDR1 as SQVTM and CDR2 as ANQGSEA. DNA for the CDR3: TGCAGCGTTGAAAAGCCAGACTACGAGCAGTACTTC. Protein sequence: CSVEKPDYEQYF.

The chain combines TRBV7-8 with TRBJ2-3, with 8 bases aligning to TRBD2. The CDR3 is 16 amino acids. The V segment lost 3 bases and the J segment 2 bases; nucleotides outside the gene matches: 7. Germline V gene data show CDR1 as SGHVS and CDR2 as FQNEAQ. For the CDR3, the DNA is TGTGCCAGCAGCTTCGGGACTAGGGGATTCACAGATACGCAGTATTTT. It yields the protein CASSFGTRGFTDTQYF.

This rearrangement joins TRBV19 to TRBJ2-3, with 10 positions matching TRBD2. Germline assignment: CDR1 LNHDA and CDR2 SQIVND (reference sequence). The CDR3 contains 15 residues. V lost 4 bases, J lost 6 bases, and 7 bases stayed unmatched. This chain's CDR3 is CASSTPSGGMDTQYF. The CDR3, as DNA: TGTGCCAGTAGTACGCCTAGCGGGGGAATGGATACGCAGTATTTT.

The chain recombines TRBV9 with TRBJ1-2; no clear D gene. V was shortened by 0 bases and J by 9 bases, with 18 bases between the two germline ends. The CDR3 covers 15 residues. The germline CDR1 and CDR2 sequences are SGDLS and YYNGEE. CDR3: CASSVAASQPLSYTF. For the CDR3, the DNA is TGTGCCAGCAGCGTAGCTGCGTCACAGCCCCTGAGCTACACCTTC. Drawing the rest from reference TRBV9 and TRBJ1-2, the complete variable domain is DSGVTQTPKHLITATGQRVTLRCSPRSGDLSVYWYQQSLDQGLQFLIQYYNGEERAKGNILERFSAQQFPDLHSELNLSSLELGDSALYFCASSVAASQPLSYTFGSGTRLTVV.

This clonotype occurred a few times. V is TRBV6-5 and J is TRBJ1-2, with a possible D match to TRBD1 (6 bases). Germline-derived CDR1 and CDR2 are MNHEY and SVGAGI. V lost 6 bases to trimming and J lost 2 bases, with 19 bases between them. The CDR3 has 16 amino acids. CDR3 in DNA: TGTGCCAGCAGACGTAAAAACAGGGCACCAAACTATGGCTACACCTTC. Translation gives CASRRKNRAPNYGYTF.

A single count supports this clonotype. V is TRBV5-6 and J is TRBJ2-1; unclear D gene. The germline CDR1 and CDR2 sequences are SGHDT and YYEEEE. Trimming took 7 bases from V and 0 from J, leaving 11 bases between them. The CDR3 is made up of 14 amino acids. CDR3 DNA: TGTGCCAGCGGCCTTCTAAACTCCTACAATGAGCAGTTCTTC. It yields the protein CASGLLNSYNEQFF. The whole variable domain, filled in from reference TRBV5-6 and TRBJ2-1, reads DAGVTQSPTHLIKTRGQQVTLRCSPKSGHDTVSWYQQALGQGPQFIFQYYEEEERQRGNFPDRFSGHQFPNYSSELNVNALLLGDSALYLCASGLLNSYNEQFFGPGTRLTVL.

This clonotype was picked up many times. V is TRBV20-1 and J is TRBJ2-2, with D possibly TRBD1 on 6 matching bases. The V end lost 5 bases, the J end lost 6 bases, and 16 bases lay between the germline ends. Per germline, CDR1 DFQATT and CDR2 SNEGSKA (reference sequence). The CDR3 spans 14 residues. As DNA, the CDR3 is TGCAGTGCTGAGTACCGAGGGGGACCCGGGGAGCTGTTTTTT. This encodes CSAEYRGGPGELFF.